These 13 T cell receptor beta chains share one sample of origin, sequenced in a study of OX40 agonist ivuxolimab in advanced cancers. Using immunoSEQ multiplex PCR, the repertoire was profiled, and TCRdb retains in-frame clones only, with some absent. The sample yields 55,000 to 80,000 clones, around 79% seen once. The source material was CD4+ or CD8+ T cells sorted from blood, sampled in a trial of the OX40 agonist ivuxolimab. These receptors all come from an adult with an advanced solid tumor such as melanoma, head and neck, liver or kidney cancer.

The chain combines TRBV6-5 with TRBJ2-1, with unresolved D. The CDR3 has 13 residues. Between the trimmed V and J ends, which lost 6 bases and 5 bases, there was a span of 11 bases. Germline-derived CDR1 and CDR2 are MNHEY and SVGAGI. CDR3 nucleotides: TGTGCCAGCAGGGTTAGGAGACACAATGAGCAGTTCTTC. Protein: CASRVRRHNEQFF.

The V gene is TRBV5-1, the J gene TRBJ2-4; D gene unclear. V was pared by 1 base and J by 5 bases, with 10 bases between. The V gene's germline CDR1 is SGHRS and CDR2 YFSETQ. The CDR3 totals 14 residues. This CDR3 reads CASSLSSSENIQYF. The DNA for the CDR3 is TGCGCCAGCAGCTTGAGTAGCTCGGAAAACATTCAGTACTTC.

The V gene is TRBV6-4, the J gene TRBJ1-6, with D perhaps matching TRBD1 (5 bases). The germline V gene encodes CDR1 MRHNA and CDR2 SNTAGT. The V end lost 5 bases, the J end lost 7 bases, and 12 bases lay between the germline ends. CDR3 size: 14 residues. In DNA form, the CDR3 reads TGTGCCAGCAGTTCGAACCCAGGGAATTCACCCCTCCACTTT. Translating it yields CASSSNPGNSPLHF.

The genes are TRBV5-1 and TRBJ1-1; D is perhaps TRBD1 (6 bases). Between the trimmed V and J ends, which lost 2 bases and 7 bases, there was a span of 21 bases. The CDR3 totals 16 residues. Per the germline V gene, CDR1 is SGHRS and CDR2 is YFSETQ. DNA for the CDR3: TGCGCCAGCAGCTTTTACAGCCAAGGGGGTAGGAGTGAAGCTTTCTTT. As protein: CASSFYSQGGRSEAFF.

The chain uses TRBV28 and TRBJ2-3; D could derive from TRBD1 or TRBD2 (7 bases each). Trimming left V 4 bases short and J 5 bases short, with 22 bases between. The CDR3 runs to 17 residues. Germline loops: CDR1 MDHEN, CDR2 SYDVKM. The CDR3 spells CASSSDRSGAEGDTQYF. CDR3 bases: TGTGCCAGCAGTTCGGACAGGAGCGGGGCGGAGGGAGATACGCAGTATTTT.

Written as DNA, the CDR3 is TGTGCCAGCAGCTTACTAAACAACCGGGACAGGGCCTACGAGCAGTACTTC. This encodes CASSLLNNRDRAYEQYF. The chain links TRBV7-2 to TRBJ2-7; 9 positions match TRBD1. The junction had 10 bases not matched to a gene; V was cut back by 2 bases and J by 2 bases. This CDR3 has 17 residues. Germline values: CDR1 SGHTA, CDR2 FQGNSA.

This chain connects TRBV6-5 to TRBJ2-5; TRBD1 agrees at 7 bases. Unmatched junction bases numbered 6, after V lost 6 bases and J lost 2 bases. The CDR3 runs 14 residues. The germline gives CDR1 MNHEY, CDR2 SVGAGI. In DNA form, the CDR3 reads TGTGCCAGCAGGGCACAGGGGTCTCAAGAGACCCAGTACTTC. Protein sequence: CASRAQGSQETQYF.

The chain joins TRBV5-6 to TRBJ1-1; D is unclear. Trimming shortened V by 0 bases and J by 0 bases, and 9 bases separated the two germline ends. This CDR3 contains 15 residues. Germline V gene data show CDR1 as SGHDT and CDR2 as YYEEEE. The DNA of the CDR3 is TGTGCCAGCAGCTTGGAGAGCCACATGAACACTGAAGCTTTCTTT. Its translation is CASSLESHMNTEAFF.

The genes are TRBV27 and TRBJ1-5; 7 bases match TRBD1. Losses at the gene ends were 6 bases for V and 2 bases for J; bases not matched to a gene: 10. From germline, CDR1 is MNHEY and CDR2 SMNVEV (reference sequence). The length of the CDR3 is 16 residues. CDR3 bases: TGTGCCAGCAGCAGTAACAGGGGAGATGGCAATCAGCCCCAGCATTTT. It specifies CASSSNRGDGNQPQHF.

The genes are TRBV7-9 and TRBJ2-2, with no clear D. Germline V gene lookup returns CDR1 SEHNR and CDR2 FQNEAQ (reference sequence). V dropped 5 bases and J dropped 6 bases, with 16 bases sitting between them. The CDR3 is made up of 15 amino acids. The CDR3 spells CASSPIWSAAGELFF. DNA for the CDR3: TGTGCCAGCAGCCCCATCTGGTCGGCCGCCGGGGAGCTGTTTTTT.

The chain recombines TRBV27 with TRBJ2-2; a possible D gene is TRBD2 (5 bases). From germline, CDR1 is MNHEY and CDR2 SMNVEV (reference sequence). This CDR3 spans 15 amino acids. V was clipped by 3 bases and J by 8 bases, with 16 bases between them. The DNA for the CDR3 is TGTGCCAGCAGTTTCTTTGGACTGAGAGAAGGGGAGCTGTTTTTT. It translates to CASSFFGLREGELFF.

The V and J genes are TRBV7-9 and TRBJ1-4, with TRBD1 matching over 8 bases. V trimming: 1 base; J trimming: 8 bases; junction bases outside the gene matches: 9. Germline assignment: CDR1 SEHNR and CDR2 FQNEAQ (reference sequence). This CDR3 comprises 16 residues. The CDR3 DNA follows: TGTGCCAGCAGCTTAGTAGTATGGGACAGGAGCGAAAAACTGTTTTTT. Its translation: CASSLVVWDRSEKLFF.

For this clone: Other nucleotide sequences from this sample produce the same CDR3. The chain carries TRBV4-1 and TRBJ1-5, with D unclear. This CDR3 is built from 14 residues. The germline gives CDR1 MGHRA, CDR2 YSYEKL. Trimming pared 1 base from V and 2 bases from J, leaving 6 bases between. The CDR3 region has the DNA TGCGCCAGCAGCCAAGGACAAGGCAATCAGCCCCAGCATTTT. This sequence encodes CASSQGQGNQPQHF.